Following are 19 T cell receptor beta chains from one sample sequenced in a study of blood T cell repertoires in COVID-19. Sequencing used immunoSEQ multiplex PCR; TCRdb keeps in-frame clones, though not all of them. The table has some 210,000 clones, roughly 94% seen once. The sample consisted of peripheral blood. All receptors derive from a young man with acute or convalescent COVID-19.

The V call is TRBV5-8, the J call TRBJ2-7, with a tentative D call TRBD2 (6 bases). CDR3 size: 14 residues. From germline, CDR1 is SGHTS and CDR2 YDEGEE. The V and J ends lost 8 bases and 0 bases respectively, with 15 bases between them. CDR3 in amino acids: CASRGGGSSYEQYF. The CDR3 nucleotides read TGTGCCAGTAGGGGAGGCGGTAGCTCCTACGAGCAGTACTTC. Filled out from reference TRBV5-8 and TRBJ2-7, the complete variable domain reads EAGVTQSPTHLIKTRGQQATLRCSPISGHTSVYWYQQALGLGLQFLLWYDEGEERNRGNFPPRFSGRQFPNYSSELNVNALELEDSALYLCASRGGGSSYEQYFGPGTRLTVT.

The rearrangement uses TRBV7-3 and TRBJ2-1, with 8 bases identical to TRBD2. The CDR3 sequence is 16 residues long. Germline assignment: CDR1 SGHTA and CDR2 FQGTGA. Trimming at V came to 0 bases and at J to 12 bases, leaving 13 bases not matched to a gene. This CDR3 is CASSLTGGLVSVGQFF. CDR3 coding DNA: TGTGCCAGCAGCTTAACGGGGGGACTAGTATCCGTTGGGCAGTTCTTC.

The chain combines TRBV27 with TRBJ1-2, with 8 nucleotides matching TRBD1. The CDR3 is made up of 13 amino acids. Unmatched junction bases numbered 6, after V lost 6 bases and J lost 6 bases. Germline CDR1 and CDR2: MNHEY and SMNVEV (reference sequence). The CDR3 region is CASRPTGVNGYTF. CDR3 nucleotides: TGTGCCAGCAGACCGACAGGGGTGAATGGCTACACCTTC.

The gene calls are TRBV14 and TRBJ1-6; possible D gene TRBD1, 5 bases. Germline V lookup: CDR1 SGHDN, CDR2 FVKESK. The V end was cut by 3 bases, the J end by 7 bases, with 7 bases between. CDR3 length: 13 amino acids. CDR3 loop: CASSQGLNSPLHF. In DNA, the CDR3 is TGTGCCAGCAGCCAGGGGCTAAATTCACCCCTCCACTTT.

This rearrangement joins TRBV19 to TRBJ2-7; 8 bases are a match to TRBD1. The germline CDR1 and CDR2 sequences are LNHDA and SQIVND (reference sequence). The CDR3 contains 14 residues. Unmatched junction bases numbered 8, after V lost 4 bases and J lost 6 bases. DNA of the CDR3: TGTGCCAGTAGTAGGAAGGACAGGGCGTGCGAGCAGTACTTC. This translates into CASSRKDRACEQYF.

As to this clone: Other DNA sequences within the sample encode an identical CDR3. The chain combines TRBV7-2 with TRBJ1-2, with TRBD1 as a possible D gene (6 bases). Germline-derived CDR1 and CDR2 are SGHTA and FQGNSA. V was pared by 5 bases and J by 2 bases, with 9 bases between. The CDR3 has 13 amino acids. The CDR3 DNA reads TGTGCCAGCAGCCCGGACAGAAACTATGGCTACACCTTC. Translated: CASSPDRNYGYTF.

The chain couples TRBV28 to TRBJ2-7, with TRBD2 as a possible D gene (7 bases). The germline CDR1 and CDR2 sequences are MDHEN and SYDVKM. The V end was cut by 8 bases, the J end by 6 bases, with 17 bases between. This CDR3 region has 13 residues. The CDR3 loop is CASEGGPGLEQYF. The CDR3 region has the DNA TGTGCCAGCGAGGGGGGGCCGGGGCTCGAGCAGTACTTC.

V is TRBV19 and J is TRBJ1-5; D might be TRBD1 (5 bases). V dropped 6 bases and J dropped 4 bases, with 16 bases sitting between them. Germline loops: CDR1 LNHDA, CDR2 SQIVND (reference sequence). This CDR3 has 15 residues. CDR3 sequence: CASSEMGTPNQPQHF. The CDR3, as DNA: TGTGCCAGTAGCGAGATGGGGACTCCAAATCAGCCCCAGCATTTT.

The chain uses TRBV18 and TRBJ1-1; D not resolved. From germline, CDR1 is KGHSH and CDR2 LQKENI. CDR3 size: 15 residues. The V gene lost 3 bases and the J gene lost 3 bases, with 14 bases spanning the gap. The CDR3 sequence: CASSPNGIGDTEAFF. In DNA, the CDR3 is TGTGCCAGCTCACCTAACGGAATAGGAGACACTGAAGCTTTCTTT.

The rearrangement links TRBV9 to TRBJ1-3; D call uncertain. Trimming took off 3 bases at V and 0 bases at J, with 13 bases between the two ends. The CDR3 runs 16 residues. Germline CDR1 and CDR2: SGDLS and YYNGEE. The CDR3 region has the DNA TGTGCCAGCAGCGAAACGGTACAGAGCTCTGGAAACACCATATATTTT. This sequence encodes CASSETVQSSGNTIYF.

The chain recombines TRBV6-1 with TRBJ2-7; weak D call: TRBD1 (5 bases). Trimming pared 3 bases from V and 5 bases from J, leaving 14 bases between. Germline V gene data show CDR1 as MNHNS and CDR2 as SASEGT. CDR3 length: 14 amino acids. The CDR3 region is CASSEGAGYHEQYF. CDR3 sequence (DNA): TGTGCCAGCAGTGAGGGTGCAGGGTACCACGAGCAGTACTTC.

This CDR3 is CASAMKMKRLFF. Here the CDR3 DNA reads TGTGCCAGCGCGATGAAGATGAAAAGACTGTTTTTT. The J gene is TRBJ1-4, the V gene TRBV6-7, with D unclear. TRBV6-7 is labeled an ORF, and its function is uncertain. CDR3 size: 12 residues. The V and J ends lost 8 bases and 13 bases respectively, with 17 bases between them.

This clone was observed a few times. The rearrangement uses TRBV9 and TRBJ1-6; no clear D gene. The CDR3 is made up of 14 amino acids. V dropped 3 bases and J dropped 14 bases, with 18 bases sitting between them. Germline CDR1 SGDLS, CDR2 YYNGEE. The CDR3 nucleotides read TGTGCCAGCAGCGCAGAGGGCAGCCGGGTGGCCCTCCACTTT. Amino acids: CASSAEGSRVALHF.

This clone has a handful of counts. The chain joins TRBV9 to TRBJ1-1; the D is unclear. This CDR3 is 12 amino acids long. The germline V gene encodes CDR1 SGDLS and CDR2 YYNGEE. The V end lost 2 bases, the J end lost 4 bases, and 6 bases lay between the germline ends. In DNA, the CDR3 is TGTGCCAGCAGCGTTGAGGGCACTGAAGCTTTCTTT. Translating it yields CASSVEGTEAFF.

The gene calls are TRBV9 and TRBJ2-7; 8 bases are a match to TRBD2. J gave up 1 base and V 3 bases, and 9 bases lay outside the gene matches. Germline CDR1 SGDLS, CDR2 YYNGEE. There are 16 residues in the CDR3. CDR3 coding DNA: TGTGCCAGCAGCGGGCAGCAGGGCGGGAGGTCCTACGAGCAGTACTTC. The encoded protein is CASSGQQGGRSYEQYF.

This sequence joins TRBV9 and TRBJ1-2; no reliable D call. The CDR3 is made up of 12 amino acids. Trimming removed 4 bases from V and 7 bases from J, with 11 bases in between. Germline V gene lookup returns CDR1 SGDLS and CDR2 YYNGEE. CDR3 in amino acids: CASSRARGGYTF. The CDR3 region has the DNA TGTGCCAGCAGCCGGGCCCGGGGTGGCTACACCTTC.

V is TRBV28 and J is TRBJ2-5; 9 bases are shared with TRBD2. Trimming at V came to 7 bases and at J to 1 base, leaving 7 bases not matched to a gene. Germline assignment: CDR1 MDHEN and CDR2 SYDVKM. CDR3 length: 15 residues. CDR3 bases: TGTGCCAGCATGACACTAGCGGGCTTCCAAGAGACCCAGTACTTC. Its translation is CASMTLAGFQETQYF.

In its sample, this clone was seen once. This chain uses TRBV3-1 (or the pseudogene TRBV3-2) with TRBJ2-7; D not certain. V was shortened by 10 bases and J by 7 bases, with 17 bases between the two germline ends. Germline CDR1 and CDR2: LGHDT and YNNKEL (reference sequence). CDR3 size: 12 residues. CDR3 coding DNA: TGTGCCACCCATTCGGCCTACGGGGAGCAGTACTTC. Translated: CATHSAYGEQYF.

This sequence joins TRBV19 and TRBJ2-7; 10 nucleotides match TRBD2. Germline V gene data show CDR1 as LNHDA and CDR2 as SQIVND (reference sequence). CDR3 size: 17 residues. V lost 3 bases and J lost 6; bases outside the gene matches: 14. The CDR3 sequence: CASSILRSGGDFLEQYF. CDR3 nucleotides: TGTGCCAGTAGTATCTTAAGGAGCGGGGGGGACTTTCTCGAGCAGTACTTC.